One sample yielded the 19 T cell receptor beta chains listed below, sequenced in a study of OX40 agonist ivuxolimab in advanced cancers. Generated by immunoSEQ multiplex PCR, the TCRdb table keeps only in-frame clones and is missing some. The sample carries roughly 22,000 clones, approximately 87% recorded once. The sample was CD4+ or CD8+ T cells sorted from blood, taken in a trial of the OX40 agonist ivuxolimab. The receptors shown here come from an adult with an advanced solid tumor such as melanoma, head and neck, liver or kidney cancer.

CDR3 sequence reads: CASSLYGRGFNQPQHF. In nucleotides, the CDR3 is TGTGCCAGCAGCTTATATGGCAGGGGCTTCAATCAGCCCCAGCATTTT. The V gene is TRBV7-9, the J gene TRBJ1-5, with D maybe TRBD1 (6 bases). V was trimmed by 2 bases and J by 3 bases, leaving 14 bases between them. This CDR3 spans 16 amino acids. Per germline, CDR1 SEHNR and CDR2 FQNEAQ (reference sequence).

This clone was recorded once. The rearrangement uses TRBV4-2 and TRBJ2-7; TRBD1 agrees at 8 bases. The junction had 13 bases not matched to a gene; V was cut back by 0 bases and J by 3 bases. The CDR3 spans 18 residues. In germline, CDR1 is LGHNA, CDR2 YNFKEQ. In nucleotides, the CDR3 is TGTGCCAGCAGCCAAGAACTCTATCGGACAGGGTCCTACTACGAGCAGTACTTC. The encoded protein is CASSQELYRTGSYYEQYF.

This clone has more than one count but fewer than ten. The chain uses TRBV7-9 and TRBJ1-2; D not resolved. Trimming took 1 base from V and 8 from J, leaving 11 bases between them. The CDR3 length is 13 residues. CDR1 and CDR2 from the germline V gene are SEHNR and FQNEAQ (reference sequence). The CDR3 reads CASSLGPSQGYTF. CDR3 nucleotides: TGTGCCAGCAGCTTAGGGCCTTCGCAAGGCTACACCTTC. The full variable domain, in which reference TRBV7-9 and TRBJ1-2 provide the parts outside the CDR3, is DTGVSQNPRHKITKRGQNVTFRCDPISEHNRLYWYRQTLGQGPEFLTYFQNEAQLEKSRLLSDRFSAERPKGSFSTLEIQRTEQGDSAMYLCASSLGPSQGYTFGSGTRLTVV.

The V call is TRBV4-2, the J call TRBJ2-3, with TRBD2 matching 7 bases. Germline lookup yields CDR1 LGHNA and CDR2 YNFKEQ. The length of the CDR3 is 16 residues. With V trimmed by 0 bases and J by 2 bases, 5 bases remained unmatched. CDR3 sequence (DNA): TGTGCCAGCAGCCAAGAGGAGGGAGGGTACACAGATACGCAGTATTTT. The encoded protein is CASSQEEGGYTDTQYF.

The DNA of the CDR3 is TGTGCCGCCCCTAGGAGGGAGAGAGAAAATGAGCAGTTCTTC. Translation: CAAPRRERENEQFF. The chain has TRBV7-9 and TRBJ2-1, with D possibly being TRBD2 (6 bases). Germline CDR1 and CDR2: SEHNR and FQNEAQ (reference sequence). The CDR3 consists of 14 residues. Trimming removed 11 bases at V and 7 bases at J, with 21 bases between.

This clone has a handful of counts. The chain joins TRBV10-3 to TRBJ2-7, with 8 bases matching TRBD2. CDR1 is ENHRY, CDR2 SYGVKD, per germline. J lost 3 bases, V lost 10 bases, and 14 bases had no gene match. The CDR3 loop spans 15 amino acids. The DNA for the CDR3 is TGTGCCACGGCCTGGGGGACTAGTTGGCTCTACGAGCAGTACTTC. Its translation is CATAWGTSWLYEQYF.

The chain is built from TRBV6-5 and TRBJ1-2; no clear D gene. V was pared by 3 bases and J by 4 bases, with 9 bases between. Germline assignment: CDR1 MNHEY and CDR2 SVGAGI. The CDR3 covers 13 residues. CDR3 sequence reads: CASSYVPLYGYTF. The CDR3 nucleotides read TGTGCCAGCAGTTATGTGCCGCTCTATGGCTACACCTTC.

This sequence joins TRBV13 and TRBJ2-1, with TRBD2 matching over 13 bases. Germline lookup yields CDR1 PRHDT and CDR2 FYEKMQ (reference sequence). J was trimmed by 3 bases and V by 5 bases; bases with no gene match: 4. This CDR3 is built from 16 residues. This CDR3 is CASSLGTSGIYNEQFF. The DNA for the CDR3 is TGTGCCAGCAGCCTTGGGACTAGCGGGATCTACAATGAGCAGTTCTTC. The entire variable domain, with the rest obtained from reference TRBV13 and TRBJ2-1, is as follows: AAGVIQSPRHLIKEKRETATLKCYPIPRHDTVYWYQQGPGQDPQFLISFYEKMQSDKGSIPDRFSAQQFSDYHSELNMSSLELGDSALYFCASSLGTSGIYNEQFFGPGTRLTVL.

This chain joins TRBV4-1 and TRBJ2-5; D not resolved. The CDR3 totals 15 residues. V lost 0 bases, J lost 0 bases, and 8 bases lay in between. Germline CDR1 MGHRA, CDR2 YSYEKL. This CDR3 is CASSQEPTDQETQYF. DNA of the CDR3: TGCGCCAGCAGCCAAGAACCGACGGACCAAGAGACCCAGTACTTC.

The rearrangement joins TRBV4-2 to TRBJ2-3, with 14 bases fitting TRBD2. V shed 2 bases and J 6 bases; nucleotides not matched to a gene: 7. The V gene's germline CDR1 is LGHNA and CDR2 YNFKEQ. There are 17 residues in the CDR3. CDR3 protein: CASSQPTSGRVEDTQYF. The CDR3 coding sequence is TGTGCCAGCAGCCAACCGACTAGCGGGAGGGTGGAGGATACGCAGTATTTT.

The chain links TRBV13 to TRBJ2-1; D possibly corresponds to TRBD1 (6 bases). The CDR3 sequence is 16 residues long. The germline V gene encodes CDR1 PRHDT and CDR2 FYEKMQ (reference sequence). Trimming took off 2 bases at V and 3 bases at J, with 14 bases between the two ends. CDR3 in amino acids: CASSLSPGQFYNEQFF. The CDR3 region has the DNA TGTGCCAGCAGCTTATCCCCGGGACAATTCTACAATGAGCAGTTCTTC.

The genes are TRBV27 and TRBJ2-7; D may be TRBD2 (5 bases). Trimming cost V 3 bases and J 6 bases, with 15 bases left between them. The germline gives CDR1 MNHEY, CDR2 SMNVEV (reference sequence). The CDR3 sequence is 14 residues long. As DNA, the CDR3 is TGTGCCAGCAGTTTGCAGGTCCTAGCAGGCGAGCAGTACTTC. Its translation is CASSLQVLAGEQYF.

The chain recombines TRBV2 with TRBJ1-5; D not certain. The V end lost 6 bases, the J end lost 0 bases, and 15 bases lay between the germline ends. The CDR3 extends over 16 amino acids. Germline assignment: CDR1 SNHLY and CDR2 FYNNEI. The CDR3 coding sequence is TGTGCCAGCAGGGTAGGTTTTGGGTATAGCAATCAGCCCCAGCATTTT. This sequence encodes CASRVGFGYSNQPQHF.

The chain links TRBV30 to TRBJ2-3; 10 bases line up with TRBD2. The CDR3 has 15 residues. V was pared by 0 bases and J by 5 bases, with 5 bases of the junction left unmatched. Germline V CDR1 and CDR2: GTSNPN, SVGIG (reference sequence). CDR3 sequence: CAWSVSGRAVDTQYF. As DNA, the CDR3 is TGTGCCTGGAGTGTGAGCGGGAGGGCCGTAGATACGCAGTATTTT.

The rearrangement uses TRBV6-1 and TRBJ1-5, with D tentatively TRBD1 (5 bases). V gave up 7 bases and J gave up 2 bases, with 15 bases separating them. CDR1 MNHNS and CDR2 SASEGT come from the germline V gene. The length of the CDR3 is 15 residues. The CDR3 spells CASTAWGGGNQPQHF. CDR3 nucleotides: TGTGCCAGCACAGCTTGGGGAGGGGGCAATCAGCCCCAGCATTTT.

The chain has TRBV6-5 and TRBJ2-3; D gene uncertain. Trimming removed 0 bases at V and 6 bases at J, with 10 bases between. The CDR3 runs 14 residues. Germline CDR1 reads MNHEY; CDR2 reads SVGAGI. In DNA, the CDR3 is TGTGCCAGCAGTTACTCGCCTTTTGGGGATACGCAGTATTTT. Translating it yields CASSYSPFGDTQYF.

This chain's CDR3 is CASSFGGGKEQFF. The CDR3 DNA reads as TGTGCCAGCAGTTTTGGCGGGGGTAAAGAGCAGTTCTTC. The chain joins TRBV28 to TRBJ2-1; 7 bases line up with TRBD2. After removal of 3 bases from V and 10 bases from J, the junction contained 6 bases not matched to a gene. The CDR3 loop spans 13 amino acids. Germline CDR1 and CDR2: MDHEN and SYDVKM.

V and J are TRBV19 and TRBJ1-1, with D perhaps TRBD1 (5 bases). The V end lost 0 bases, the J end lost 1 base, and 9 bases lay between the germline ends. Germline V gives CDR1 LNHDA, CDR2 SQIVND (reference sequence). The CDR3 totals 15 residues. The CDR3 coding sequence is TGTGCCAGTAGTATAGATTCAGGACAGAACACTGAAGCTTTCTTT. The encoded protein is CASSIDSGQNTEAFF.

The rearrangement links TRBV19 to TRBJ2-1; 8 positions match TRBD2. This CDR3 comprises 16 residues. V was clipped by 3 bases and J by 2 bases; unmatched bases: 6. Germline V lookup: CDR1 LNHDA, CDR2 SQIVND (reference sequence). CDR3 loop: CASSINSGATYNEQFF. CDR3 sequence (DNA): TGTGCCAGTAGTATCAATAGCGGGGCAACCTACAATGAGCAGTTCTTC.